This TCR beta chain was found in a study of blood T cell repertoires in COVID-19. In the study overall: PBMCs, B-cell-depleted T cells, or T cells were the source of the cDNA or gDNA that made up the material.

Clones were sequenced by immunoSEQ multiplex PCR, and TCRdb holds only the in-frame ones, with some missing. The table lists about 290,000 clones, around nine tenths of them singletons. Recruitment covered about two dozen US areas and drew participants whose ages spanned roughly 18 to 100 years. In assigning cohorts, the study relied on participant-reported clinical history. Donors of Cohort 3 who recovered were those that had two negative PCRs, clearance, or symptom resolution. Source material: PBMCs or T cells enriched from blood (not recorded which). The receptor was isolated from a woman between 35 and 50 years old who had recovered from COVID-19.

CDR3 DNA: TGTGCCAGCAGCCCAACTGGGGCATACAATGAGCAGTTCTTC. It yields the protein CASSPTGAYNEQFF. The chain combines TRBV7-3 with TRBJ2-1; D perhaps matches TRBD1 (5 bases). Trimming cost V 5 bases and J 4 bases, with 12 bases left between them. Germline CDR1 and CDR2: SGHTA and FQGTGA. The CDR3 runs to 14 residues.